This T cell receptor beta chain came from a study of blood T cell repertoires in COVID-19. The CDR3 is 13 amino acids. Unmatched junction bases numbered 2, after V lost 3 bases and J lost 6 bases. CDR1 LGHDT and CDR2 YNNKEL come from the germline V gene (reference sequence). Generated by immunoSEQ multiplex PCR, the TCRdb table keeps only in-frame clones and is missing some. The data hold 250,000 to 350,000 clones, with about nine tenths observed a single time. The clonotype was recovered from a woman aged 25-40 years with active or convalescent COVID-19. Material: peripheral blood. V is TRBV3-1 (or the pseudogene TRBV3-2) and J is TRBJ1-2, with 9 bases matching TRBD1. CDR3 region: CASSQGQGNGYTF. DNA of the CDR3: TGTGCCAGCAGCCAGGGACAGGGAAATGGCTACACCTTC.